The sequence of this T cell receptor beta chain was determined in a study of T cell changes during pregnancy in multiple sclerosis. There are 13 residues in the CDR3. The data were produced by immunoSEQ multiplex PCR, yet TCRdb's version contains in-frame clones alone and is incomplete. The profile shows approximately 60,000 clones, over 85% of them singletons. V gene TRBV21-1 combines with J gene TRBJ2-7; TRBD2, the table's D call, lacks a check against the DNA. TRBV21-1 is a pseudogene segment. This specimen consisted of CD8+ T cells from peripheral blood mononuclear cells, obtained in the second trimester of pregnancy. The source of this sequence is a female donor with multiple sclerosis, enrolled in a pregnancy study. DNA for the CDR3: TGTGCCAGCCGACCCCGGGAAGCATACGAGCAGTACTTC. Residues: CASRPREAYEQYF.